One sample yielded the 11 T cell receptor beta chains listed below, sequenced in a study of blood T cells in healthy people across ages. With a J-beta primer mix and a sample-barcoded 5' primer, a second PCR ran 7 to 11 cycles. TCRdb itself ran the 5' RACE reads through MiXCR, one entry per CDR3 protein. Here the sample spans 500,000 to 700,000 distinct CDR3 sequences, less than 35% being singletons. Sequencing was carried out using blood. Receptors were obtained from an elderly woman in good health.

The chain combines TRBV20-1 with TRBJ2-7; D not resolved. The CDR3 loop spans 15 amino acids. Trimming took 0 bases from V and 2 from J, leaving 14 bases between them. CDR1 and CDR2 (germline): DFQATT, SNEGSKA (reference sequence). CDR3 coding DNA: TGCAGTGCTAGAGATTTAGGGCCACTAACCTACGAGCAGTACTTC. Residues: CSARDLGPLTYEQYF.

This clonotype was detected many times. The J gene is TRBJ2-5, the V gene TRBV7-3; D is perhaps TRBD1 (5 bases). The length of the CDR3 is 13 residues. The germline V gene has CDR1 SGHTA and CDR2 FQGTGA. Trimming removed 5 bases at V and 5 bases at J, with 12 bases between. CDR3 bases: TGTGCCAGCAGCCAAGGGGCGCAGGAGACCCAGTACTTC. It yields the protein CASSQGAQETQYF.

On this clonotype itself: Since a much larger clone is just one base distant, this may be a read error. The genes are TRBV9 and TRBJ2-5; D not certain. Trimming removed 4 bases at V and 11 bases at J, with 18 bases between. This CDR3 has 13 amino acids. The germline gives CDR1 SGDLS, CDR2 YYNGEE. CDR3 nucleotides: TGTGCCAGCAGCTCGGGTGGGCGTCCTGAGCAGTACTTC. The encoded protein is CASSSGGRPEQYF.

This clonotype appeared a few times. In DNA form, the CDR3 reads TGCAGTGCTCGCGACTGGCACAGGGCAAACACTGAAGCTTTCTTT. Translation: CSARDWHRANTEAFF. The chain carries TRBV20-1 and TRBJ1-1; maybe TRBD1 (6 bases). The CDR3 consists of 15 residues. Germline CDR1 is DFQATT and CDR2 is SNEGSKA (reference sequence). Trimming pared 5 bases from V and 2 bases from J, leaving 18 bases between.

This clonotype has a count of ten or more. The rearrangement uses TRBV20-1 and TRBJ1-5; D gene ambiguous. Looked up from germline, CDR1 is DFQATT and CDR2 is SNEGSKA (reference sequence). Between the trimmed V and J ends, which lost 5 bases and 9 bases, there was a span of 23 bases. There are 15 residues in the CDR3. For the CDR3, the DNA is TGCAGTGCTGGGCCCGCGGACCCATCAGCATGGCCCCAGCATTTT. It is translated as CSAGPADPSAWPQHF.

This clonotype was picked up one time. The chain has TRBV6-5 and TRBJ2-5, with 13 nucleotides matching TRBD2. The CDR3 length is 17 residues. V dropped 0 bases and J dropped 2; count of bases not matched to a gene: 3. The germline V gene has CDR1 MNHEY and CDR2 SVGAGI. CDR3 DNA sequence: TGTGCCAGCAGTTACTCGGGACTAGCGGGGCCACAAGAGACCCAGTACTTC. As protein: CASSYSGLAGPQETQYF.

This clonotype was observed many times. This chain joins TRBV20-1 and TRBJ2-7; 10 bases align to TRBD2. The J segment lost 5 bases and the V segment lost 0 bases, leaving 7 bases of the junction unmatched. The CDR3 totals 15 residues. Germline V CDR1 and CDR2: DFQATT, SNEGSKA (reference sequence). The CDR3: CSARDKSSGGNEQYF. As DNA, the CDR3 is TGCAGTGCTAGAGATAAGTCTAGCGGGGGCAACGAGCAGTACTTC.

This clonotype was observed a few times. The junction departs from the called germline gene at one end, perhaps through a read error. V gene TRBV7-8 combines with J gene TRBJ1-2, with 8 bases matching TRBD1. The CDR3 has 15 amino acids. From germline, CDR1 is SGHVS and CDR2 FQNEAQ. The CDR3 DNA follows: TGTGCCAGCAGCGAGACAGGGGCCACCTACTATGACTACACCTTC. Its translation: CASSETGATYYDYTF.

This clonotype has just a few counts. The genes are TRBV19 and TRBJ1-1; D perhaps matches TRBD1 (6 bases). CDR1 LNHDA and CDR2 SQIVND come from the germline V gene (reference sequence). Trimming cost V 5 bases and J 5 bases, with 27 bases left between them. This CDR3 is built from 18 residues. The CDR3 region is CASSRTALKNRAKTEAFF. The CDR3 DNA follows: TGTGCCAGTAGTCGAACGGCTCTAAAAAACAGGGCGAAGACTGAAGCTTTCTTT.

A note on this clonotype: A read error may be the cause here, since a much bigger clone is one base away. The CDR3 loop is CASRRTGVSGANVRTF. The CDR3 region has the DNA TGTGCCAGTCGTCGGACAGGTGTATCTGGGGCCAACGTCCGGACTTTC. The chain links TRBV6-5 to TRBJ2-6; 7 bases match TRBD1. Germline V CDR1 and CDR2: MNHEY, SVGAGI. This CDR3 has 16 residues.

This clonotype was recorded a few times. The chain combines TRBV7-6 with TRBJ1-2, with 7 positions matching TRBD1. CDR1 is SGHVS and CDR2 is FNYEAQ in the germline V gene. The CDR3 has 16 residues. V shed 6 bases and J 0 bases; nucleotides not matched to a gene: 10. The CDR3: CASSPGQALSNYGYTF. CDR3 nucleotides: TGTGCCAGCAGTCCCGGACAGGCCCTTTCTAACTATGGCTACACCTTC.